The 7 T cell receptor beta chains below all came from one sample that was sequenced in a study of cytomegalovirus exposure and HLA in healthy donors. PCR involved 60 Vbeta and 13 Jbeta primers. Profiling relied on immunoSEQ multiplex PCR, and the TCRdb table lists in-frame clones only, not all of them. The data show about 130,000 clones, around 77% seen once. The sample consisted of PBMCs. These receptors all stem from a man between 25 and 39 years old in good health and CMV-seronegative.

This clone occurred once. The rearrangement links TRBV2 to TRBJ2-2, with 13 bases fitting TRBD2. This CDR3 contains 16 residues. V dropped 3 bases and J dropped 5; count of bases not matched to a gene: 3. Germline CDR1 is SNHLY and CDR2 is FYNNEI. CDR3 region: CASSDGLAGVTGELFF. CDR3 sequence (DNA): TGTGCCAGCAGTGATGGACTAGCGGGAGTAACCGGGGAGCTGTTTTTT. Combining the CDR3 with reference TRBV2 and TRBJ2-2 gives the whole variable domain EPEVTQTPSHQVTQMGQEVILRCVPISNHLYFYWYRQILGQKVEFLVSFYNNEISEKSEIFDDQFSVERPDGSNFTLKIRSTKLEDSAMYFCASSDGLAGVTGELFFGEGSRLTVL.

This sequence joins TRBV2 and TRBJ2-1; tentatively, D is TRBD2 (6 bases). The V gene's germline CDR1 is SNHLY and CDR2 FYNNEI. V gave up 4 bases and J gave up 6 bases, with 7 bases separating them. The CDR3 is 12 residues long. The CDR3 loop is CASSVTSNEQFF. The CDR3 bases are TGTGCCAGCAGTGTGACTAGCAATGAGCAGTTCTTC.

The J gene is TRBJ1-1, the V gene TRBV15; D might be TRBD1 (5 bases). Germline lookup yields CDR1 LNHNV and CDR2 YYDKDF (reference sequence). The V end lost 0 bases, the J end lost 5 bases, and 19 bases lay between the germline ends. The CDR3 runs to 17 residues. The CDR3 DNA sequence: TGTGCCACCAGCAGAGATCGTGGGGGGAGGAGTGGGACTGAAGCTTTCTTT. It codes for CATSRDRGGRSGTEAFF. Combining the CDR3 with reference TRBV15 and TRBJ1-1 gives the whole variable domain DAMVIQNPRYQVTQFGKPVTLSCSQTLNHNVMYWYQQKSSQAPKLLFHYYDKDFNNEADTPDNFQSRRPNTSFCFLDIRSPGLGDTAMYLCATSRDRGGRSGTEAFFGQGTRLTVV.

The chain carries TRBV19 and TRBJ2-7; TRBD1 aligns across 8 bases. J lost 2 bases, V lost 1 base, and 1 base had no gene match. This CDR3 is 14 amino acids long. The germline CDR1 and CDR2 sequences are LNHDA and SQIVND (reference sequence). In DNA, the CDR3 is TGTGCCAGTAGTATAGGGACAGGGACCTACGAGCAGTACTTC. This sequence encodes CASSIGTGTYEQYF.

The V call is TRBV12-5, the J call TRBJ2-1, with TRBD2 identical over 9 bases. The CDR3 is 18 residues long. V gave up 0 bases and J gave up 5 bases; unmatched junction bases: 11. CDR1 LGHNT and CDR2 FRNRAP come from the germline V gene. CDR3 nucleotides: TGTGCTAGTGGTTTGGTCAAATCGGCTAGCGGGACCCACAATGAGCAGTTCTTC. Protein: CASGLVKSASGTHNEQFF.

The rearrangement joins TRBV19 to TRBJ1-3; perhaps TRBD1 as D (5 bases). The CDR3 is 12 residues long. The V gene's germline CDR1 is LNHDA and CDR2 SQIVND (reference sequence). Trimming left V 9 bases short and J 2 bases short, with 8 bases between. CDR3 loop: CASRAPGNTIYF. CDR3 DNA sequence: TGTGCCAGCAGGGCTCCTGGAAACACCATATATTTT.

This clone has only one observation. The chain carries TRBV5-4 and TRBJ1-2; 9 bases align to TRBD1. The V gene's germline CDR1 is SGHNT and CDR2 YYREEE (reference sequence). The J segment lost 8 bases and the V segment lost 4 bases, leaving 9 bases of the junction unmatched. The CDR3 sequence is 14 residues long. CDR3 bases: TGTGCCAGCAGCCCGGGACAGGGCTCTCGGGGCTACACCTTC. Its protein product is CASSPGQGSRGYTF.